A selection of T cell receptor beta chains follows, all from one sample in a study of T-cell memory formation after mild COVID-19. One entry per CDR3 protein results from TCRdb running MiXCR on the 5' RACE reads. The sample lists about 49,000 distinct CDR3 sequences; approximately 7.6% were seen once. Sequencing was done on a sample of PBMCs or a T cell subset sorted from them (not recorded which). Receptors were obtained from a man younger than 30 who had mild COVID-19 (a few samples of this study predate the infection). Cell type and time point are not known. CDR3s include the opening cysteine and the closing phenylalanine or tryptophan. A D gene is named only where the DNA matches it firmly. Rows give clone size only sometimes, using once, few, many, or a class for an expanded clone.

size: many
D: NA
J: TRBJ2-3
V: TRBV12-3/TRBV12-4
DNA: TGTGCCATCCAGGCCCCGACCACGACGCAGTATTTT
CDR3: CAIQAPTTTQYF

size: many
D: NA
J: TRBJ1-2
V: TRBV7-8
DNA: TGTGCCAGCAGCTTAGCGCGAATAAGACCCCGGCCGCCTACTAATGGCTACACCTTC
CDR3: CASSLARIRPRPPTNGYTF

size: many
D: TRBD1
J: TRBJ1-1
V: TRBV5-1
DNA: TGCGCCAGCAGCTTGACAGGGGGCACTGAAGCTTTCTTT
CDR3: CASSLTGGTEAFF

size: few
D: NA
J: TRBJ2-5
V: TRBV7-2
DNA: TGTGCCAGCAGCTCGCAACAGAAAGAGACCCAGTACTTC
CDR3: CASSSQQKETQYF

size: NA
D: NA
J: TRBJ1-1
V: TRBV5-5
DNA: TGTGCCAGCAGCATGCTGGGGCGGACTGAAGCTTTCTTT
CDR3: CASSMLGRTEAFF

size: many
D: NA
J: TRBJ2-5
V: TRBV3-1
DNA: TGTGCCAGCAGTCGACCCCCTGAAGCCCAGTACTTC
CDR3: CASSRPPEAQYF

size: many
D: NA
J: TRBJ2-4
V: TRBV29-1
DNA: TGCAGCGTTGCGTACGGGGGTAACATTCAGTACTTC
CDR3: CSVAYGGNIQYF

size: few
D: TRBD1
J: TRBJ1-5
V: TRBV19
DNA: TGTGCCAGTTGGGACAGGGAAAATCAGCCCCAGCATTTT
CDR3: CASWDRENQPQHF

size: few
D: NA
J: TRBJ2-3
V: TRBV5-1
DNA: TGCGCCAGCAGCCCCGGACAGAAATTTACAGATACGCAGTATTTT
CDR3: CASSPGQKFTDTQYF

size: few
D: NA
J: TRBJ2-5
V: TRBV12-3/TRBV12-4
DNA: TGTGCCAGCAGTTTATATTCCGACCAAGAGACCCAGTACTTC
CDR3: CASSLYSDQETQYF

size: few
D: TRBD1
J: TRBJ2-2
V: TRBV4-2
DNA: TGTGCCAGCAGCCAAGGGGACAGGGCCACCGGGGAGCTGTTTTTT
CDR3: CASSQGDRATGELFF

size: many
D: TRBD2
J: TRBJ2-3
V: TRBV12-3/TRBV12-4
DNA: TGTGCCAGCAGTTTCGCTAGCGGGGGAGATACGCAGTATTTT
CDR3: CASSFASGGDTQYF

size: NA
D: NA
J: TRBJ1-2
V: TRBV5-6
DNA: TGTGCCAGCAGCTTGATGCGCATACGGTTTAACTATGGCTACACCTTC
CDR3: CASSLMRIRFNYGYTF

size: many
D: NA
J: TRBJ2-2
V: TRBV18
DNA: TGTGCCAGCTCACCACTGCGGGGGAACACCGGGGAGCTGTTTTTT
CDR3: CASSPLRGNTGELFF

size: NA
D: TRBD2
J: TRBJ2-3
V: TRBV7-2
DNA: TGTGCCAGCAGCGTGAGCGGGGACACAGATACGCAGTATTTT
CDR3: CASSVSGDTDTQYF

size: many
D: NA
J: TRBJ2-7
V: TRBV7-2
DNA: TGTGCCAGCAGCTATTACCACGAGCAGTACTTC
CDR3: CASSYYHEQYF

size: NA
D: TRBD2
J: TRBJ2-3
V: TRBV10-2
DNA: TGCGCCAGCAGTGCGGCTAGCGGGGGGGCCACGCAGTATTTT
CDR3: CASSAASGGATQYF

size: NA
D: NA
J: TRBJ2-1
V: TRBV4-3
DNA: TGCGCCAGCAGCCTCCTGGCTAATGACAATGAGCAGTTCTTC
CDR3: CASSLLANDNEQFF

size: few
D: TRBD1
J: TRBJ2-7
V: TRBV23-1
DNA: TGCGCCAGAGGGGGCTTTCCTACTTACGAGCAGTACTTC
CDR3: CARGGFPTYEQYF

size: NA
D: TRBD2
J: TRBJ2-1
V: TRBV2
DNA: TGTGCCAGCAGCACGCGCGGCGGGGGTTACAATGAGCAGTTCTTC
CDR3: CASSTRGGGYNEQFF

size: few
D: TRBD2
J: TRBJ2-2
V: TRBV29-1
DNA: TGCAGCGTGGAGGGACTACCCGGGGAGCTGTTTTTT
CDR3: CSVEGLPGELFF

size: NA
D: TRBD1
J: TRBJ1-1
V: TRBV5-1
DNA: TGCGCCAGCAGGCTTGAACAGGGGAGAACTGAAGCTTTCTTT
CDR3: CASRLEQGRTEAFF

size: few
D: NA
J: TRBJ1-2
V: TRBV4-1
DNA: TGCGCCAGCAGCCAGGGTCCGGGGCGAGATGGCTACACCTTC
CDR3: CASSQGPGRDGYTF